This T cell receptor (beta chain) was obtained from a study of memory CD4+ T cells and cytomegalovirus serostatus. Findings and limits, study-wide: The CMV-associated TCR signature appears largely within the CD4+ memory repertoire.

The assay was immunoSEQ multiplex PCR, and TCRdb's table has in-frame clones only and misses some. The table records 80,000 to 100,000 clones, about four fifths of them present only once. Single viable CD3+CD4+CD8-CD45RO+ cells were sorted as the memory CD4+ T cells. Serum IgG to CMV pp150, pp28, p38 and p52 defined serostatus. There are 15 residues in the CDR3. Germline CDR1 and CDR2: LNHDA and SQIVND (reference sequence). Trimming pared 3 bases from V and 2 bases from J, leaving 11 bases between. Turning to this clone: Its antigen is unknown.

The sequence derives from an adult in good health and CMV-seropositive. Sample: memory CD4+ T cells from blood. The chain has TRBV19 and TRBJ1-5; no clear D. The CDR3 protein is CASSMSGIGNQPQHF. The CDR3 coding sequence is TGTGCCAGTAGTATGTCGGGTATAGGCAATCAGCCCCAGCATTTT.